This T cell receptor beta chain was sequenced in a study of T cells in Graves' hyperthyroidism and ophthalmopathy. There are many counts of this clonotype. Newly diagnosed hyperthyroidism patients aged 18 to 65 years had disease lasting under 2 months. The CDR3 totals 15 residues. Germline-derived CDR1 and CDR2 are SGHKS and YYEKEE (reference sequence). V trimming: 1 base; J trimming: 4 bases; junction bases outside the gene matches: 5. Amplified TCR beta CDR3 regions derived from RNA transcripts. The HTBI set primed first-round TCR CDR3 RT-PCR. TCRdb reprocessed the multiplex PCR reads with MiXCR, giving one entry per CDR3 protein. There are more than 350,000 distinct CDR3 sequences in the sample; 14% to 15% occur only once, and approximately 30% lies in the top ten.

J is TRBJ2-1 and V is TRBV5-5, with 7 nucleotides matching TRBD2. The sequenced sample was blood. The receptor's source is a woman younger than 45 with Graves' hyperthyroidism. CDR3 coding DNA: TGTGCCAGCAGCTTGAAGGTAGCGGGTTACAATGAGCAGTTCTTC. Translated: CASSLKVAGYNEQFF. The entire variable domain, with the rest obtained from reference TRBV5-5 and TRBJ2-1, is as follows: DAGVTQSPTHLIKTRGQQVTLRCSPISGHKSVSWYQQVLGQGPQFIFQYYEKEERGRGNFPDRFSARQFPNYSSELNVNALLLGDSALYLCASSLKVAGYNEQFFGPGTRLTVL.